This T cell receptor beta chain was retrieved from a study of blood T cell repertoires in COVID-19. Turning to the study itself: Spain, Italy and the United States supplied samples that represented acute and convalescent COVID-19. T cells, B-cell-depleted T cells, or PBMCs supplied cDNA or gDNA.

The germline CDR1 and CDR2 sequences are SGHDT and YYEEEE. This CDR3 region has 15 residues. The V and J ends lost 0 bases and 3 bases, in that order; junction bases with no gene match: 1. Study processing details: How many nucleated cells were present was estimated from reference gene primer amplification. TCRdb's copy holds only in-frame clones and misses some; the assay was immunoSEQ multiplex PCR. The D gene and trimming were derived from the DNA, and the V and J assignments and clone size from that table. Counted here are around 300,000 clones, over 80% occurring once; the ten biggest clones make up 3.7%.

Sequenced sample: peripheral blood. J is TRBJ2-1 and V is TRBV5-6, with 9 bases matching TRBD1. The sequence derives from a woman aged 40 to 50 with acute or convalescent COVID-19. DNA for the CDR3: TGTGCCAGCAGCTTGGGACAGGGGGGCTACAATGAGCAGTTCTTC. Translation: CASSLGQGGYNEQFF.